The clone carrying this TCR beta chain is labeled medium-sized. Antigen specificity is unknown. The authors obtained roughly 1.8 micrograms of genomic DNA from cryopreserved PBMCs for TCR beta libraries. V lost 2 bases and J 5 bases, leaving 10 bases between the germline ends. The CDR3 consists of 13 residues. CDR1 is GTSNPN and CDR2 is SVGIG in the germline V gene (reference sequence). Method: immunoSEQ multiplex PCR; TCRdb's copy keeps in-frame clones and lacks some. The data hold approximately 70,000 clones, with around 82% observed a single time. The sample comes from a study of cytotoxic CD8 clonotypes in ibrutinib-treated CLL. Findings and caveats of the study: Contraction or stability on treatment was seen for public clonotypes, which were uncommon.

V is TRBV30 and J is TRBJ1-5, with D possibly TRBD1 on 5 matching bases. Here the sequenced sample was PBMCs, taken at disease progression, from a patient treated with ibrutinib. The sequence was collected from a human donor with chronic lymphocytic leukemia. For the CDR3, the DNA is TGTGCCTGGAGTAGACAGTCCCATCAGCCCCAGCATTTT. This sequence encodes CAWSRQSHQPQHF.